A selection of T cell receptor beta chains follows, all from one sample in a study of T cells in Graves' hyperthyroidism and ophthalmopathy. TCRdb analysed the multiplex PCR reads with MiXCR anew, one entry per CDR3 protein. The table has 500,000 to 750,000 distinct CDR3 sequences, 15% to 19% seen once. The sequencing sample was made of blood. The receptor source for this set is a woman in her twenties or thirties with Graves' hyperthyroidism. Each CDR3 is given with its conserved first and last residue. Fields, in order: CDR3 length, J gene, V gene, D gene, clone size, CDR3 DNA, CDR3 protein. The D gene is left open where the match is weak. Clone size is given for some rows only: seen once, a few or many times, or a class if the clone is expanded.

17 TRBJ2-7 TRBV3-1 TRBD2 few TGTGCCAGCAGCCAAGCCGGGAGGTCCGGGACGAAAAACGAGCAGTACTTC CASSQAGRSGTKNEQYF
15 TRBJ1-1 TRBV5-5 NA many TGTGCCAGCAGCGAACGGGGGGCCGGGAACACTGAAGCTTTCTTT CASSERGAGNTEAFF
16 TRBJ2-3 TRBV6-2/TRBV6-3 TRBD2 many TGTGCCAGCAGTTACAAGCGGGGCCACGGCACAGATACGCAGTATTTT CASSYKRGHGTDTQYF
15 TRBJ1-6 TRBV4-1 NA NA TGCGCCAGTAAAAGGAACCGGGACTTAATCTCACCCCTCCACTTT CASKRNRDLISPLHF
15 TRBJ2-7 TRBV7-6 NA few TGTGCCAGCAGCTTAGAGGTTGGGATCTCCTACGAGCAGTACTTC CASSLEVGISYEQYF
13 TRBJ1-1 TRBV3-1 NA many TGTGCCAGCAGCCAAGATTGGAGCACTGAAGCTTTCTTT CASSQDWSTEAFF
13 TRBJ2-3 TRBV7-3 NA many TGTGCCAGCAGCACCCCCTACTCTGATACGCAGTATTTT CASSTPYSDTQYF
13 TRBJ2-7 TRBV27 NA NA TGTGCCAGCTCTTCCCCCGCAGGGGTCGAGCAGTACTTC CASSSPAGVEQYF
18 TRBJ1-4 TRBV6-2/TRBV6-3 NA NA TGTGCCAGCAGTCATCATGTCCGCAGCGCGGGGGTCGGTGAAAAACTGTTTTTT CASSHHVRSAGVGEKLFF
15 TRBJ1-3 TRBV6-5 NA NA TGTGCCAGCGGGTATTCGTGGGAGCCTGGAAACACCATATATTTT CASGYSWEPGNTIYF